Presented here are 29 T cell receptor beta chains from one specimen sequenced in a study of T cells in women clearing cervical HPV infection. Generated by immunoSEQ multiplex PCR, the TCRdb table keeps only in-frame clones and is missing some. This sample carries tens of thousands of clones, with 0.98% going to the ten biggest clones. Source material: blood buffy coat. The receptors were gathered from a woman between 18 and 75 years old with a cervical HPV16 infection that either progressed to CIN3+ or cleared (not recorded which).

In regard to this clone: The sequenced fragment ends 3 residues before the CDR3 boundary, so the rest is inferred from the germline J gene. The chain uses TRBV18 and TRBJ2-3, with 10 bases fitting TRBD1. The CDR3 is 15 amino acids. Per the germline V gene, CDR1 is KGHSH and CDR2 is LQKENI. Partial CDR3 DNA: TGTGCCAGCTCACGGACCGGGACAGGGGAAATGCCG. Its protein is CASSRTGTGEMP. The entire CDR3 sequence reads CASSRTGTGEMPQYF.

As for this clone: The read terminates 3 residues before the CDR3 end, so the remaining end is supplied by the germline J gene. The gene calls are TRBV19 and TRBJ1-5; TRBD1 might be the D (5 bases). The germline CDR1 and CDR2 sequences are LNHDA and SQIVND (reference sequence). The length of the CDR3 is 15 residues. V lost 3 bases and J 1 base, leaving 10 bases between the germline ends. The CDR3 DNA, read in part, is TGTGCCAGTAGTATGGGGGGTTCCAGCAATCAGCCC. This encodes CASSMGGSSNQP. In full, the CDR3 reads CASSMGGSSNQPQHF.

CDR3: CASSLEGTGVNEQFF. The covered CDR3 bases are TGCGCCAGCAGCTTGGAGGGGACAGGGGTGAATGAG. The V call is TRBV5-1, the J call TRBJ2-1, with 10 bases fitting TRBD1. Sequencing ends 3 residues short of the CDR3 end; the germline J gene provides the rest. The CDR3 covers 15 residues. Germline CDR1 is SGHRS and CDR2 is YFSETQ. V lost 0 bases and J lost 7; bases outside the gene matches: 4.

In the case of this clone: The read falls 3 residues short of the CDR3 end, and the missing part is taken from the germline J gene. The chain is built from TRBV29-1 and TRBJ1-6, with D tentatively TRBD1 (5 bases). Per the germline V gene, CDR1 is SQVTM and CDR2 is ANQGSEA. V lost 4 bases, J lost 8 bases, and 9 bases lay in between. There are 12 residues in the CDR3. Incomplete CDR3 DNA: TGCAGCGTTGGAGACAGAGATTCACCC. This codes for CSVGDRDSP. The whole CDR3 region reads CSVGDRDSPLHF. The full variable domain, completed using reference TRBV29-1 and TRBJ1-6, is SAVISQKPSRDICQRGTSLTIQCQVDSQVTMMFWYRQQPGQSLTLIATANQGSEATYESGFVIDKFPISRPNLTFSTLTVSNMSPEDSSIYLCSVGDRDSPLHFGNGTRLTVT.

On this clone: The read terminates 3 residues before the CDR3 end, so the remaining end is supplied by the germline J gene. The V gene is TRBV5-1, the J gene TRBJ2-3; 9 positions match TRBD1. This CDR3 is built from 16 residues. From germline, CDR1 is SGHRS and CDR2 YFSETQ. Trimming took 2 bases from V and 2 from J; bases not matched to a gene: 6. The covered CDR3 bases are TGCGCCAGCAGCTTCCTTACAGGGGGCTTCACAGATACG. Encoded protein: CASSFLTGGFTDT. The whole CDR3 is CASSFLTGGFTDTQYF.

As regards this clone: The CDR3 is cut off 3 residues early in the read; its end comes from the germline J gene. The chain is built from TRBV10-3 and TRBJ2-7; 11 nucleotides agree with TRBD2. This CDR3 has 13 residues. The V gene's germline CDR1 is ENHRY and CDR2 SYGVKD. The V gene end was trimmed by 6 bases and the J gene end by 3 bases; junction bases not matched to a gene: 1. CDR3 DNA (partial): TGTGCCATCAGGACTAGCGGGGACTACGAG. Translating it yields CAIRTSGDYE. The entire CDR3 is CAIRTSGDYEQYF.

Concerning this clone: The missing CDR3 end, 3 residues past where the read stops, is filled in from the germline J gene. The genes are TRBV2 and TRBJ1-2; D may be TRBD1 (5 bases). In germline, CDR1 is SNHLY, CDR2 FYNNEI. The CDR3 covers 12 residues. CDR3 DNA, as far as it was read: TGTGCCAGCAGCCCCAGGGTGGGGGGC. Translation: CASSPRVGG. The full CDR3 sequence reads CASSPRVGGYTF.

A word on this clone: The CDR3 end is not reached by the read, which stops 3 residues before it; the germline J gene fills it in. Other DNA sequences in the same sample also yield this CDR3. The rearrangement joins TRBV19 to TRBJ1-1; maybe TRBD1 (6 bases). V was clipped by 3 bases and J by 0 bases, with 8 bases between them. Germline V gene data show CDR1 as LNHDA and CDR2 as SQIVND (reference sequence). The CDR3 extends over 14 amino acids. CDR3 region: CASSIRGLNTEAFF. The DNA read from the CDR3 is TGTGCCAGTAGTATCAGGGGCCTGAACACTGAA.

A note on this clone: One end of the junction is discordant with germline, which a read error may explain. The read ends 3 residues early relative to the CDR3; the germline J gene fills the gap. The chain uses TRBV2 and TRBJ2-3; 8 nucleotides line up with TRBD2. CDR1 is SNHLY and CDR2 is FYNNEI in the germline V gene. The CDR3 contains 18 residues. The CDR3 loop reads CASSEFETSVYSTDAQYF. The sequenced part of the CDR3 DNA is TGTGCCAGCAGTGAATTCGAGACTAGCGTCTATAGCACAGATGCG.

A note on this clone: The sequence runs out 3 residues before the end of the CDR3; the remainder is reconstructed from the germline J gene. The chain combines TRBV11-2 with TRBJ2-7, with D perhaps TRBD1 (6 bases). V was trimmed by 5 bases and J by 3 bases, leaving 14 bases between them. This CDR3 region has 14 residues. Germline V gives CDR1 SGHAT, CDR2 FQNNGV. The CDR3 DNA, read in part, is TGTGCCAGCAGCCAACAGGGTGACCTCTACGAG. Encoded protein: CASSQQGDLYE. The full CDR3 is CASSQQGDLYEQYF.

Worth noting for this clone: The read terminates 3 residues ahead of where the CDR3 ends, so the germline J gene completes it. The chain links TRBV5-6 to TRBJ2-1, with a possible D match to TRBD2 (7 bases). The germline V and J ends were trimmed by 5 bases and 5 bases, with 14 bases remaining between them. CDR1 is SGHDT, CDR2 YYEEEE, per germline. The CDR3 covers 14 residues. The CDR3 bases that were read are TGTGCCAGCAGGGAGGAAGGGGGGGACAATGAG. It encodes CASREEGGDNE. The full CDR3 protein reads CASREEGGDNEQFF.

For this clone: The read terminates 3 residues before the CDR3 end, so the remaining end is supplied by the germline J gene. The chain links TRBV19 to TRBJ1-1; 7 nucleotides align to TRBD1. This CDR3 is 13 amino acids long. Per the germline V gene, CDR1 is LNHDA and CDR2 is SQIVND (reference sequence). The DNA read from the CDR3 is TGTGCCAGTAGTATAGATCGTAGGGGGCAT. This encodes CASSIDRRGH. The entire CDR3 reads CASSIDRRGHAFF.

A remark on this clone: The CDR3 extends 3 residues past the end of the read, so its final part is completed from the germline J gene. The genes are TRBV7-6 and TRBJ2-3; D is unclear. The germline gives CDR1 SGHVS, CDR2 FNYEAQ. The CDR3 is 15 residues long. The V and J ends lost 2 bases and 0 bases respectively, with 9 bases between them. The DNA read from the CDR3 is TGTGCCAGCAGCTTACACCCCAGGAGCACAGATACG. Its protein is CASSLHPRSTDT. The whole CDR3 protein is CASSLHPRSTDTQYF.

About this clone: The read ends 3 residues shy of where the CDR3 ends; the end is completed using the germline J gene. This sample includes further DNA sequences coding for the same CDR3. The chain carries TRBV11-2 and TRBJ1-2, with 8 bases that match TRBD1. With V trimmed by 6 bases and J by 5 bases, 8 bases remained unmatched. The CDR3 is made up of 14 amino acids. The germline V gene has CDR1 SGHAT and CDR2 FQNNGV. The CDR3 is CASRPRTGRYGYTF. The CDR3 bases that were read are TGTGCCAGCAGACCCAGGACAGGGAGATATGGC.

The DNA read from the CDR3 is TGTGCCAGCAGCCCAGGCAGCTCCTACGAC. It codes for CASSPGSSYD. The CDR3 in its entirety is CASSPGSSYDYTF. V gene TRBV7-6 combines with J gene TRBJ1-2, with D unresolved. Read data end 3 residues before the CDR3 end; the end is taken from the germline J gene. The germline V gene has CDR1 SGHVS and CDR2 FNYEAQ. This CDR3 contains 13 residues. The full variable domain, completed using reference TRBV7-6 and TRBJ1-2, is GAGVSQSPRYKVTKRGQDVALRCDPISGHVSLYWYRQALGQGPEFLTYFNYEAQQDKSGLPNDRFSAERPEGSISTLTIQRTEQRDSAMYRCASSPGSSYDYTFGSGTRLTVV.

A remark on this clone: The CDR3 end is not reached by the read, which stops 3 residues before it; the germline J gene fills it in. The V and J genes are TRBV5-1 and TRBJ2-2; 9 nucleotides match TRBD2. CDR1 SGHRS and CDR2 YFSETQ come from the germline V gene. The CDR3 sequence is 18 residues long. The trim removed 6 bases at V and 2 bases at J, leaving 14 bases unmatched. The CDR3 spells CASTNPPLAGTNTGELFF. The sequenced part of the CDR3 DNA is TGCGCCAGCACCAATCCACCGCTAGCGGGGACCAACACCGGGGAG.

Worth noting for this clone: The CDR3 is cut off 3 residues early in the read; its end comes from the germline J gene. The gene calls are TRBV20-1 and TRBJ1-2; D is uncertain. There are 13 residues in the CDR3. V gave up 4 bases and J gave up 0 bases, with 9 bases separating them. Germline values: CDR1 DFQATT, CDR2 SNEGSKA (reference sequence). The chain's CDR3 is CSATISANYGYTF. The DNA read from the CDR3 is TGCAGTGCTACTATATCTGCTAACTATGGC.

Details on this clone: The missing CDR3 end, 3 residues past where the read stops, is filled in from the germline J gene. The chain couples TRBV10-3 to TRBJ2-1; 9 nucleotides match TRBD1. CDR1 ENHRY and CDR2 SYGVKD come from the germline V gene. V dropped 8 bases and J dropped 8; count of bases not matched to a gene: 10. The CDR3 consists of 14 residues. CDR3 loop: CAISGTGIGDEQFF. CDR3 bases read: TGTGCCATCTCCGGGACAGGGATTGGAGATGAG.

To note about this clone: Sequencing ends 3 residues short of the CDR3 end; the germline J gene provides the rest. This rearrangement joins TRBV20-1 to TRBJ1-4, with 9 nucleotides matching TRBD1. This CDR3 has 15 amino acids. The germline V gene encodes CDR1 DFQATT and CDR2 SNEGSKA (reference sequence). CDR3 loop: CSASRRTGESSPLFF. The DNA read from the CDR3 is TGCAGTGCTAGTCGGAGGACAGGGGAGAGTTCACCA.

Points on this clone: The read gets to within 3 residues of the CDR3 end, and the germline J gene fills in the rest. The J gene is TRBJ2-2, the V gene TRBV6-1; 7 bases map to TRBD2. This CDR3 has 15 amino acids. The germline CDR1 and CDR2 sequences are MNHNS and SASEGT. V gave up 2 bases and J gave up 3 bases; unmatched junction bases: 3. The CDR3 region is CASSESGEYTGELFF. The sequenced part of the CDR3 DNA is TGTGCCAGCAGTGAAAGCGGGGAATACACCGGGGAG.

In regard to this clone: The DNA ends 3 residues before the CDR3 does, and the rest of the CDR3 is filled in from the germline J gene. V gene TRBV19 combines with J gene TRBJ2-2, with a weak D call TRBD1 (5 bases). This CDR3 region has 13 residues. Looked up from germline, CDR1 is LNHDA and CDR2 is SQIVND (reference sequence). Incomplete CDR3 DNA: TGTGCCAGTAGTATTATCAGGGATTCACCG. It is translated as CASSIIRDSP. The whole CDR3 protein is CASSIIRDSPLFF.

On this clone: The CDR3 end falls 3 residues outside the read, so it is completed with the germline J gene. This rearrangement joins TRBV7-9 to TRBJ2-2; the D gene is possibly TRBD1 (7 bases). The CDR3 has 14 amino acids. Germline V lookup: CDR1 SEHNR, CDR2 FQNEAQ (reference sequence). The CDR3 DNA, read in part, is TGTGCCAGCAGCCCAGGGGGGTATAGTTCACCG. As protein: CASSPGGYSSP. The entire CDR3 sequence reads CASSPGGYSSPLFF.

CDR3 amino acids: CASSASGDRGGYGYTF. The DNA read from the CDR3 is TGCGCCAGCAGCGCATCAGGCGACAGGGGAGGATATGGC. The chain joins TRBV5-1 to TRBJ1-2, with 8 bases fitting TRBD1. The CDR3 end is not reached by the read, which stops 3 residues before it; the germline J gene fills it in. The germline gives CDR1 SGHRS, CDR2 YFSETQ. The J segment lost 5 bases and the V segment lost 4 bases, leaving 13 bases of the junction unmatched. The length of the CDR3 is 16 residues.

In regard to this clone: The CDR3 goes on 3 residues after the read ends, and that part is filled in from the germline J gene. The genes are TRBV6-1 and TRBJ2-7; D might be TRBD1 (6 bases). This CDR3 has 15 amino acids. V lost 2 bases and J 2 bases, leaving 13 bases between the germline ends. Germline V gene lookup returns CDR1 MNHNS and CDR2 SASEGT. CDR3 residues: CASSESGDAPYEQYF. The sequenced CDR3 bases are TGTGCCAGCAGTGAATCAGGGGACGCCCCCTACGAG.

Worth noting for this clone: The observed sequence ends 3 residues before the CDR3 terminus, with the missing tail filled in from the germline J gene. The chain recombines TRBV3-1 (or the pseudogene TRBV3-2) with TRBJ2-3; unclear D gene. This CDR3 comprises 16 residues. V lost 4 bases to trimming and J lost 0 bases, with 14 bases between them. Germline V gene lookup returns CDR1 LGHDT and CDR2 YNNKEL (reference sequence). Incomplete CDR3 DNA: TGTGCCAGCAGCCCCAGTGTAGCCTTCAGCACAGATACG. Translated: CASSPSVAFSTDT. The whole CDR3 reads CASSPSVAFSTDTQYF.

For this clone: Read data end 3 residues before the CDR3 end; the end is taken from the germline J gene. This sequence joins TRBV5-6 and TRBJ1-1; D gene uncertain. Trimming stripped 2 bases from V and 0 bases from J, with 8 bases between. Per the germline V gene, CDR1 is SGHDT and CDR2 is YYEEEE. This CDR3 contains 14 residues. This CDR3 reads CASSFLALNTEAFF. The CDR3 bases that were read are TGTGCCAGCAGCTTCTTGGCCCTGAACACTGAA.

About this clone itself: Read data end 3 residues before the CDR3 end; the end is taken from the germline J gene. The gene calls are TRBV5-1 and TRBJ2-4, with D possibly being TRBD2 (5 bases). In germline, CDR1 is SGHRS, CDR2 YFSETQ. The CDR3 runs 14 residues. Trimming left V 6 bases short and J 7 bases short, with 17 bases between. The sequenced CDR3 bases are TGCGCCAGCAAGGAGGCCCCCTCGGGGAACATT. This translates into CASKEAPSGNI. The complete CDR3 reads CASKEAPSGNIQYF. Supplemented by reference TRBV5-1 and TRBJ2-4, the full variable domain reads KAGVTQTPRYLIKTRGQQVTLSCSPISGHRSVSWYQQTPGQGLQFLFEYFSETQRNKGNFPGRFSGRQFSNSRSEMNVSTLELGDSALYLCASKEAPSGNIQYFGAGTRLSVL.

Of note for this clone: The read ends 3 residues early relative to the CDR3; the germline J gene fills the gap. The chain combines TRBV19 with TRBJ1-1; TRBD1 is a possible D gene (6 bases). V lost 3 bases, J lost 1 base, and 18 bases lay in between. The germline CDR1 and CDR2 sequences are LNHDA and SQIVND (reference sequence). This CDR3 is built from 17 residues. The CDR3 sequence is CASSMVATGRGNTEAFF. CDR3 DNA (partial): TGTGCCAGTAGTATGGTCGCAACAGGGAGGGGGAACACTGAA.

As for this clone: The missing CDR3 end, 3 residues past where the read stops, is filled in from the germline J gene. The chain combines TRBV18 with TRBJ1-4; 8 bases map to TRBD1. The germline gives CDR1 KGHSH, CDR2 LQKENI. The CDR3 extends over 17 amino acids. The part of the CDR3 DNA that was read is TGTGCCAGCTCACTCTCGAGACAGGGGCGCTATAATTCACCA. Translating it yields CASSLSRQGRYNSP. In full, the CDR3 reads CASSLSRQGRYNSPLFF.